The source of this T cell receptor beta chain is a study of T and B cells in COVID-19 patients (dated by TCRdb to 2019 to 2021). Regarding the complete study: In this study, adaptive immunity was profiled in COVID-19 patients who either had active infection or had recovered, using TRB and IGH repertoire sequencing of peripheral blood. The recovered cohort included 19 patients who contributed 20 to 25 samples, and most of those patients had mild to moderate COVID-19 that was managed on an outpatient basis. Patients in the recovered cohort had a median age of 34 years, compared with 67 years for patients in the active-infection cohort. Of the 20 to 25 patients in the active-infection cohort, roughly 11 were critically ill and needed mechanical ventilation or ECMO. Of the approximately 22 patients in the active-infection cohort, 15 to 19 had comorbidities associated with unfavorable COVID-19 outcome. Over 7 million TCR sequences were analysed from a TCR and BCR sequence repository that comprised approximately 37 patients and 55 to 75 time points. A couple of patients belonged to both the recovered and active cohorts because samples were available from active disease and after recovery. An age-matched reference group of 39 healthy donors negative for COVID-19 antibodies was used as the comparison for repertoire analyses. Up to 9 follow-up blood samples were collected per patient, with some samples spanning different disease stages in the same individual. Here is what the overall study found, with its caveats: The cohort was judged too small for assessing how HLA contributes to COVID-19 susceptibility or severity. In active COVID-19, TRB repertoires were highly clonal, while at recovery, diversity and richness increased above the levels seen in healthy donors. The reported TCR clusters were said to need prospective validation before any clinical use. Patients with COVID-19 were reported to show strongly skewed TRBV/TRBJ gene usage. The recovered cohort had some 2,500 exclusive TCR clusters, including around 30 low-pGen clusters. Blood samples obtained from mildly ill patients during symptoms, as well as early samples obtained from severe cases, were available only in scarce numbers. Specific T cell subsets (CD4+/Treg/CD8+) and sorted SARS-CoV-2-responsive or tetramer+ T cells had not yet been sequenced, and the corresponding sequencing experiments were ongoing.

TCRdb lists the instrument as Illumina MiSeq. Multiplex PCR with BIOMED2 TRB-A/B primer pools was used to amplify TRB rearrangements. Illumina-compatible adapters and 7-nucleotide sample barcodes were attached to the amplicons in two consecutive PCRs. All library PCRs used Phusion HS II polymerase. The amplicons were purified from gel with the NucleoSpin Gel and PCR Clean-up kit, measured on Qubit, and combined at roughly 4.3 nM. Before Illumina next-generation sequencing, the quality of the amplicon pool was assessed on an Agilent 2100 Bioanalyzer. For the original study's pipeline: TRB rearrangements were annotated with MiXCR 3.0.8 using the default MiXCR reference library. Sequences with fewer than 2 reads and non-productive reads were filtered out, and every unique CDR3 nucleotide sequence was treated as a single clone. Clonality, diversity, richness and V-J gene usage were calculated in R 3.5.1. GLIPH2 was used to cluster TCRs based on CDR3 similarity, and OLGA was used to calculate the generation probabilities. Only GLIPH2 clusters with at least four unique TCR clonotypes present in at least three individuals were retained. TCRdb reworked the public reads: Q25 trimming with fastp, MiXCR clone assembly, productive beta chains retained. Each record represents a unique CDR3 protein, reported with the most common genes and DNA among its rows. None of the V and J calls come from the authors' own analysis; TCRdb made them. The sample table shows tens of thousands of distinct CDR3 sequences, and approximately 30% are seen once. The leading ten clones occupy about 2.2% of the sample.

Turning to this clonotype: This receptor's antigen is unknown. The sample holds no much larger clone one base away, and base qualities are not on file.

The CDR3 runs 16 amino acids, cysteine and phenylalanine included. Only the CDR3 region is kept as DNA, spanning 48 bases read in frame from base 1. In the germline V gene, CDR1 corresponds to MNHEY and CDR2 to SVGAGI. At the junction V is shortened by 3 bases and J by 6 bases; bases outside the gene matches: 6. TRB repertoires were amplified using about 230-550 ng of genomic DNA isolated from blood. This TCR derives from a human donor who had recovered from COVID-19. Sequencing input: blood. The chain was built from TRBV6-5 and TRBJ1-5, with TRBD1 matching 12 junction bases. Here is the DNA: TGTGCCAGCAGTTATTCCGGGACAGGGGGCAGTCAGCCCCAGCATTTT. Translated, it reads CASSYSGTGGSQPQHF.